A selection of T cell receptor beta chains follows, all from one sample in a study of cytomegalovirus exposure and HLA in healthy donors. Measured with immunoSEQ multiplex PCR; TCRdb has only the in-frame clones, and not every one. The repertoire holds 150,000 to 200,000 clones, 70% to 85% seen once, with approximately 1.6% in the top ten. Source material: PBMCs. Every receptor here comes from a woman under 40 in good health and CMV-seronegative. Each CDR3 is given with its conserved first and last residue. A D gene is named only where the DNA matches it firmly. Rows may omit the clone size; those that give it use once, few, many or a size class.

j_call clone_size v_call d_call cdr3_aa cdr3_nt
TRBJ1-1 . TRBV11-2 TRBD1 CASRAQGALPEAFF TGTGCCAGCAGGGCACAGGGGGCGCTTCCTGAAGCTTTCTTT
TRBJ1-5 few TRBV15 TRBD1 CATSRERQGPQPQHF TGTGCCACCAGCAGAGAAAGACAGGGGCCTCAGCCCCAGCATTTT
TRBJ1-1 . TRBV2 TRBD1 CASNTGAVGTEAFF TGTGCCAGCAATACAGGGGCGGTAGGCACTGAAGCTTTCTTT
TRBJ1-1 . TRBV7-9 TRBD1 CSSSLQLQGAQVGAFF TGTTCCAGCAGCTTGCAACTTCAGGGGGCACAAGTAGGAGCTTTCTTT
TRBJ2-1 once TRBV7-9 TRBD2 CASSPLAGASNEQFF TGTGCCAGCAGCCCGTTAGCGGGAGCATCCAATGAGCAGTTCTTC
TRBJ2-5 . TRBV4-1 TRBD2 CASSQIIAGGKETQYF TGCGCCAGCAGCCAAATTATAGCGGGAGGAAAAGAGACCCAGTACTTC
TRBJ1-2 . TRBV19 TRBD1 CASSMSRGYGYTF TGTGCCAGTAGTATGAGCAGGGGGTATGGCTACACCTTC
TRBJ2-1 . TRBV19 TRBD2 CASSTRLAGGLHEQFF TGTGCCAGTAGTACGCGACTAGCGGGGGGTTTGCATGAGCAGTTCTTC
TRBJ1-5 . TRBV6-1 TRBD1 CASRWTGEQPQHF TGTGCCAGCCGGTGGACAGGGGAACAGCCCCAGCATTTT
TRBJ1-1 few TRBV5-1 TRBD1 CASSLEAQGDLEAFF TGCGCCAGCAGCTTGGAGGCACAGGGGGACTTAGAAGCTTTCTTT
TRBJ2-2 . TRBV5-1 TRBD1 CASSRGQGLAGELFF TGCGCCAGCAGCCGGGGACAGGGCCTTGCCGGGGAGCTGTTTTTT
TRBJ2-7 . TRBV13 TRBD2 CASSPGLAGGFSHEQYF TGTGCCAGCAGCCCTGGACTAGCGGGAGGTTTTTCCCACGAGCAGTACTTC
TRBJ2-7 . TRBV7-8 TRBD2 CASSLVGGVEQYF TGTGCCAGCAGCTTAGTTGGGGGGGTCGAGCAGTACTTC
TRBJ1-1 . TRBV19 . CASSIQALNTEAFF TGTGCCAGTAGTATACAGGCCCTGAACACTGAAGCTTTCTTT
TRBJ1-4 . TRBV6-5 . CASSLTGGFEEKLFF TGTGCCAGCAGTTTAACAGGTGGATTCGAGGAAAAACTGTTTTTT
TRBJ1-2 . TRBV6-5 TRBD1 CASRNLRQGLDGYTF TGTGCCAGCAGAAACCTACGACAGGGATTAGATGGCTACACCTTC
TRBJ1-2 . TRBV4-1 . CASSQDQNYGYTF TGCGCCAGCAGCCAAGACCAAAACTATGGCTACACCTTC
TRBJ1-1 few TRBV7-4 . CASSSLGTPNTEAFF TGTGCCAGCAGCTCGCTCGGGACACCGAACACTGAAGCTTTCTTT
TRBJ2-1 . TRBV11-2 . CASSLGHSGFYNEQFF TGTGCCAGCAGCTTAGGGCACAGCGGCTTCTACAATGAGCAGTTCTTC
TRBJ2-2 . TRBV27 . CASSSGLGGELFF TGTGCCAGCAGTTCAGGGTTGGGCGGGGAGCTGTTTTTT
TRBJ2-7 few TRBV2 . CASRLEAGISYEQYF TGTGCCAGCAGACTTGAGGCGGGGATCTCCTACGAGCAGTACTTC
TRBJ2-7 . TRBV19 TRBD1 CATRGQNYEQYF TGTGCCACCCGGGGACAGAACTACGAGCAGTACTTC
TRBJ2-7 few TRBV5-6 TRBD2 CASSPEGSGTYYEQYF TGTGCCAGCAGCCCCGAGGGTAGCGGGACCTACTACGAGCAGTACTTC
TRBJ1-1 . TRBV11-3 . CASSLATRIRNTEAFF TGTGCCAGCAGCTTAGCCACACGTATACGAAACACTGAAGCTTTCTTT